A selection of T cell receptor beta chains follows, all from one sample in a study of cytomegalovirus exposure and HLA in healthy donors. Libraries were prepared by immunoSEQ multiplex PCR; TCRdb keeps only in-frame clonotypes and omits some of them. Here the sample spans fewer than 150,000 clones, approximately 71% being singletons. The sample consisted of PBMCs. The origin of the receptors is a man aged 25-45 years in good health and CMV-seronegative. Both conserved end residues are part of each CDR3. The D gene is left open where the match is weak. Size tells how often a clone was seen (once, few, many) or the class of an expanded clone, and some rows leave it out.

v_call	clone_size	d_call	j_call	cdr3_nt	cdr3_aa
TRBV20-1	-	-	TRBJ2-7	TGCAGTGCTAGACGAGGATCCGAGCAGTACTTC	CSARRGSEQYF
TRBV15	-	-	TRBJ2-7	TGTGCCACCGGAGGGTTCGAAGGGGATATCGACGAGCAGTACTTC	CATGGFEGDIDEQYF
TRBV10-1	once	TRBD2	TRBJ2-1	TGCGCCAGCAGAGGGACTACCAATGAGCAGTTCTTC	CASRGTTNEQFF
TRBV6-1	few	TRBD1	TRBJ2-5	TGTGCCAGCAGTGAAGCAGACAGGGCTCAAGAGACCCAGTACTTC	CASSEADRAQETQYF
TRBV4-1	-	TRBD2	TRBJ2-1	TGCGCCAGCAGCCTTATACAGGGACTAGCGGGAGGGTCCGACAATGAGCAGTTCTTC	CASSLIQGLAGGSDNEQFF
TRBV7-4	-	TRBD2	TRBJ2-5	TGTGCCAGCAGCCTAGCCTTGGGACTAGCGGGAAGAGAGACCCAGTACTTC	CASSLALGLAGRETQYF
TRBV6-1	-	-	TRBJ2-5	TGTGCCAGCAGTGTAAGACAGGAGACCCAGTACTTC	CASSVRQETQYF
TRBV5-1	-	TRBD2	TRBJ2-3	TGCGCCAGCAGCTCAATTCATAGCGGGACCCCCCTGGGCACAGATACGCAGTATTTT	CASSSIHSGTPLGTDTQYF
TRBV6-1	-	-	TRBJ1-5	TGTGCCAGCAGTGAAGACTACAGCAATCAGCCCCAGCATTTT	CASSEDYSNQPQHF
TRBV5-1	-	-	TRBJ2-1	TGCGCCAGCAGCCGCAGGGAGGATGAGCAGTTCTTC	CASSRREDEQFF
TRBV9	-	TRBD1	TRBJ2-1	TGTGCCAGCAGCGCGAATCGGGACAGGGCCCATGAGCAGTTCTTC	CASSANRDRAHEQFF
TRBV6-5	-	TRBD1	TRBJ1-2	TGTGCCAGCAGTTACACCCCGGGACAGGGGAGCTATGGCTACACCTTC	CASSYTPGQGSYGYTF
TRBV2	few	-	TRBJ1-1	TGTGCCAGCAGTAAAGAAACGGGGAACACTGAAGCTTTCTTT	CASSKETGNTEAFF
TRBV9	-	TRBD1	TRBJ2-7	TGTGCCAGCAGCCCCGCCGTGGGACAGGGTTTCTACGAGCAGTACTTC	CASSPAVGQGFYEQYF
TRBV15	few	-	TRBJ1-3	TGTGCCACCAGCAGAGTTATCCGCTCTGGAAACACCATATATTTT	CATSRVIRSGNTIYF
TRBV19	-	-	TRBJ2-5	TGTGCCAGTAGTATGGCGGGATGGGAGACCCAGTACTTC	CASSMAGWETQYF
TRBV2	-	-	TRBJ1-4	TGTGCCAGCAGTGAACAGGGAGACAGGTTCGGTGAAGAACTGTTTTTT	CASSEQGDRFGEELFF
TRBV30	-	-	TRBJ2-5	TGTGCCTGGAGTGTGACACCCCAAGAGACCCAGTACTTC	CAWSVTPQETQYF
TRBV7-9	-	TRBD1	TRBJ1-1	TGTGCCAGCAGCACGGGACAGTTGAACACTGAAGCTTTCTTT	CASSTGQLNTEAFF
TRBV7-3	-	-	TRBJ2-1	TGTGCCAGCAGCCCGAGAAAGAGCTCCTACAATGAGCAGTTCTTC	CASSPRKSSYNEQFF